What follows is one TCR beta chain and its context. The target antigen is unknown. Sequencing used immunoSEQ multiplex PCR; TCRdb keeps in-frame clones, though not all of them. The data contain around 49,000 clones, 60% to 75% of them singletons. This entry is derived from a study of vaccination effects on CD4 cells after COVID-19. On the study more broadly: Before sequencing, viral peptide pools were used by the ViraFEST assay to expand antigen-specific CD4+ T cells.

Cells that had been cultured for ten to eleven days were the source of isolated CD4+ T cells. Two doses of either BNT162b2 or mRNA-1273 were given to each participant. CDR1 SGHRS and CDR2 YFSETQ come from the germline V gene. The CDR3 contains 14 residues. Unmatched junction bases numbered 3, after V lost 4 bases and J lost 0 bases. The J gene is TRBJ1-1, the V gene TRBV5-1; 7 nucleotides line up with TRBD1. The clonotype originates from a human donor who received a COVID-19 vaccine. The starting material was CD4+ T cells from PBMCs cultured without peptide, obtained after COVID-19 vaccination. The CDR3 bases are TGCGCCAGCAGCGGGGGGACAGTGAACACTGAAGCTTTCTTT. Encoded protein: CASSGGTVNTEAFF.